This T cell receptor (beta chain) emerged from a study of blood T cell repertoires in COVID-19. The overall study: PBMCs, B-cell-depleted T cells, or T cells were the source of the cDNA or gDNA that made up the material.

V lost 2 bases and J lost 6, with 10 bases in between. Germline loops: CDR1 MNHEY, CDR2 SVGAGI. CDR3 length equals 13 residues. Method: immunoSEQ multiplex PCR; TCRdb's copy keeps in-frame clones and lacks some. The data hold 200,000 to 300,000 clones, with around 84% observed a single time. The TCR originated in a man aged 55 to 69 with acute or convalescent COVID-19. The sequencing input was peripheral blood. The chain recombines TRBV6-5 with TRBJ1-2; no definite D call. CDR3 in amino acids: CASSYIPGDGYTF. The CDR3 nucleotides are TGTGCCAGCAGTTACATCCCCGGGGATGGCTACACCTTC.